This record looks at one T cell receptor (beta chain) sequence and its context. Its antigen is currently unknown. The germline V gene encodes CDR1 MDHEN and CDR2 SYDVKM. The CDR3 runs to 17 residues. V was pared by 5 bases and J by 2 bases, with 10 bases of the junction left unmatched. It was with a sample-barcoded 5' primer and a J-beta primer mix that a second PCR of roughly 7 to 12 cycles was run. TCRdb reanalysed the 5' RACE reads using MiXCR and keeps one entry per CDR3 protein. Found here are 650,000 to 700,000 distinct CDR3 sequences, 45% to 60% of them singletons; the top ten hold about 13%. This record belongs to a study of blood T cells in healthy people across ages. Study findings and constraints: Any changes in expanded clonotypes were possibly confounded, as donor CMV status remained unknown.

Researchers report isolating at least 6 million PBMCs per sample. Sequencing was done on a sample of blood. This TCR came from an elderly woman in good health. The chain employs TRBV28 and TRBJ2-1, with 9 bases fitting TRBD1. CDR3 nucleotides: TGTGCCAGCAGTCCGAATGGACAGGGGATCCCCTACAATGAGCAGTTCTTC. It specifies CASSPNGQGIPYNEQFF.